The clone carrying this TCR beta chain has just one count. From blood, about 240-550 ng of genomic DNA served as TRB template. TRB rearrangements were amplified by multiplex PCR with BIOMED2 TRB-A/B primers. TCRdb re-called the multiplex PCR reads with MiXCR, one entry per CDR3 protein. This table has 20,000 to 30,000 distinct CDR3 sequences, 32% appearing once. The source of the sample is a study of T and B cells in COVID-19 patients. The length of the CDR3 is 15 residues. The germline CDR1 and CDR2 sequences are LGHNA and YSLEER. V dropped 0 bases and J dropped 3; count of bases not matched to a gene: 1.

The TCR originated in a human donor who had recovered from COVID-19. J is TRBJ2-1 and V is TRBV4-3; TRBD1 agrees at 8 bases. The sample comprised blood. CDR3 coding DNA: TGCGCCAGCAGCCAAGAGGACAGGGTCTACAATGAGCAGTTCTTC. Amino acids: CASSQEDRVYNEQFF.